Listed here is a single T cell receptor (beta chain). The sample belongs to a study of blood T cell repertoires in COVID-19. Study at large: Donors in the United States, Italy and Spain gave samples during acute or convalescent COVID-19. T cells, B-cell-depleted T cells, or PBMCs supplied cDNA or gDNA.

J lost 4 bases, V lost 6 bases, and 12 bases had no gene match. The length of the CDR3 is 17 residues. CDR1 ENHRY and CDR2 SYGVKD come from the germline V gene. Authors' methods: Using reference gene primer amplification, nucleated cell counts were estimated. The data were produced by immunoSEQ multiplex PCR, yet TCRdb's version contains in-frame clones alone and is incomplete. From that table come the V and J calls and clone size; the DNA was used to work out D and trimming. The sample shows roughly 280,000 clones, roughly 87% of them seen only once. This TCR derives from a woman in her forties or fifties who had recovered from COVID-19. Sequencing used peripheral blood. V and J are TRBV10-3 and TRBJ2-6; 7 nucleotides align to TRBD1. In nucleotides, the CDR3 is TGTGCCATCAGGCGAGAGACAGGGTCTCGCGGGGCCAACGTCCTGACTTTC. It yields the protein CAIRRETGSRGANVLTF.